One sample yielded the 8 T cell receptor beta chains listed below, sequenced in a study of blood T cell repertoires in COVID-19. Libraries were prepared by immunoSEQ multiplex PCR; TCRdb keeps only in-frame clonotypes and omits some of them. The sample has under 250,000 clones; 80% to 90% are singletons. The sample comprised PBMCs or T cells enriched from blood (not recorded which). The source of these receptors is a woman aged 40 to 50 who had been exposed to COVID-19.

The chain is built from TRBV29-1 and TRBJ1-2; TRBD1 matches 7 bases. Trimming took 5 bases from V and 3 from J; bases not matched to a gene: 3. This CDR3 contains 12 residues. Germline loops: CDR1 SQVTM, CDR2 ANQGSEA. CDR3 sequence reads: CSVLGQYYGYTF. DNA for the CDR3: TGCAGCGTTTTGGGACAGTACTATGGCTACACCTTC.

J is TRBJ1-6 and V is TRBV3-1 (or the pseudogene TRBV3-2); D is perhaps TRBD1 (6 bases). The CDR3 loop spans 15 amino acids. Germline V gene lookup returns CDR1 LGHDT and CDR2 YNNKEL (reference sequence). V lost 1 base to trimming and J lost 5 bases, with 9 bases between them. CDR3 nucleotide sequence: TGTGCCAGCAGCCAAGGGGCAGGGGATAATTCACCCCTCCACTTT. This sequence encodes CASSQGAGDNSPLHF.

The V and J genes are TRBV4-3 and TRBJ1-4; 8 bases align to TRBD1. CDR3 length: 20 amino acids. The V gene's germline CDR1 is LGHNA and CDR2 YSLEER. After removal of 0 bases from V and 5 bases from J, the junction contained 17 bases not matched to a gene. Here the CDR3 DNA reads TGCGCCAGCAGCCAAGATCTTGTTACCGGACAGGGAACGCCGAATGAAAAACTGTTTTTT. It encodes CASSQDLVTGQGTPNEKLFF.

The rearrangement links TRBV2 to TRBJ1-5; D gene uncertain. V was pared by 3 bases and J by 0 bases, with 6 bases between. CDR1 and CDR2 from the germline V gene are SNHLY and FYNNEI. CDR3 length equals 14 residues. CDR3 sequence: CASSDIDSNQPQHF. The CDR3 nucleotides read TGTGCCAGCAGTGATATAGATAGCAATCAGCCCCAGCATTTT.

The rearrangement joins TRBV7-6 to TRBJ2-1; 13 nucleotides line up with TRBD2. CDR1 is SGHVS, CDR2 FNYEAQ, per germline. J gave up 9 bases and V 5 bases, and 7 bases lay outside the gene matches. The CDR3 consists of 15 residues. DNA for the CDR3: TGTGCCAGCAGCCTCGTCACTAGCGGGGGGGTTGAGCAGTTCTTC. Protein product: CASSLVTSGGVEQFF.

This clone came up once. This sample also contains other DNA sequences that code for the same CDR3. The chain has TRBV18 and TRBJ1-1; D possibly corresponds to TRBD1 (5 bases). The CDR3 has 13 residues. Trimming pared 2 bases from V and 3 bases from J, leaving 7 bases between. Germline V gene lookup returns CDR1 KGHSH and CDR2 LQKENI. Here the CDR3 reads CASSPGRDTEAFF. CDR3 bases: TGTGCCAGCTCACCAGGCAGGGACACTGAAGCTTTCTTT.

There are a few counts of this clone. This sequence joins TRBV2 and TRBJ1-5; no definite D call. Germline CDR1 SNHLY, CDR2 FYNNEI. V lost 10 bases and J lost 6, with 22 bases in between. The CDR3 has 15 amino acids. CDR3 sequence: CANTPVRGLSQPQHF. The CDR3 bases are TGTGCCAACACCCCAGTAAGAGGATTGAGTCAGCCCCAGCATTTT.

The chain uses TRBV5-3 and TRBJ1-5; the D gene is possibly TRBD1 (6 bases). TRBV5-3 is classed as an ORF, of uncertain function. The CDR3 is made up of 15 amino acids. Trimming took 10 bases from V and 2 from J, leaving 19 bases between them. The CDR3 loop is CAVRGIRPGNQPQHF. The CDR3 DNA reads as TGTGCCGTCAGGGGAATCCGACCGGGCAATCAGCCCCAGCATTTT.